Below, one T cell receptor beta chain is given with its context. Antigen specificity is unknown. CDR3 size: 16 residues. Trimming removed 2 bases from V and 3 bases from J, with 14 bases in between. In germline, CDR1 is SGHAT, CDR2 FQNNGV. This specimen comes from a study of cytomegalovirus exposure and HLA in healthy donors. Findings and limits, study-wide: The investigators catalogued about 170 TCR beta chains as cytomegalovirus-associated. In a later analysis, across HLA loci, associated TCR counts were highest for DRB1, lowest for HLA-C.

The donors (healthy individuals) were bone marrow donors. 60 Vbeta and 13 Jbeta primers were used in PCR. The table came from immunoSEQ multiplex PCR; TCRdb's copy has only in-frame clones and leaves some out. The listing contains just over 60,000 clones. The source is a man aged 25 to 45 in good health and CMV-seropositive. The specimen sequenced was PBMCs. This sequence joins TRBV11-2 and TRBJ1-3, with a tentative D call TRBD1 (6 bases). The chain's CDR3 is CASSLITGFGGNTIYF. The CDR3 DNA is TGTGCCAGCAGCTTAATTACAGGGTTCGGTGGAAACACCATATATTTT.